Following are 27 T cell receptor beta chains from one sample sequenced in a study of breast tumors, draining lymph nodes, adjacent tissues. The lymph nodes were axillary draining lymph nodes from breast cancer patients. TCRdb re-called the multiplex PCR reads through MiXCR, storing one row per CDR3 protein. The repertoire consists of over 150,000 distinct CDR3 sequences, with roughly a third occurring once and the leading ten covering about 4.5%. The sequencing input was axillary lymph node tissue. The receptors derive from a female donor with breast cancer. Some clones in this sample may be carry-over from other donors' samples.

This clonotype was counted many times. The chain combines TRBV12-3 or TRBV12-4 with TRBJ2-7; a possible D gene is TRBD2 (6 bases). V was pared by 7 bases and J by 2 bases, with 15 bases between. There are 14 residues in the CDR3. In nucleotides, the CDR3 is TGTGCCAGCAACCAAGGTGGCGGGGCCTACGAGCAGTACTTC. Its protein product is CASNQGGGAYEQYF.

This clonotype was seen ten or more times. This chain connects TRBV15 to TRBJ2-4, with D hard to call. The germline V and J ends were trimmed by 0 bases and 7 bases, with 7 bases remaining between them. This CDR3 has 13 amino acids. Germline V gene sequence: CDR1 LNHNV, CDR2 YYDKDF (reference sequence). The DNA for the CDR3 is TGTGCCACCAGCAGAGAGACCGGGAACATTCAGTACTTC. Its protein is CATSRETGNIQYF.

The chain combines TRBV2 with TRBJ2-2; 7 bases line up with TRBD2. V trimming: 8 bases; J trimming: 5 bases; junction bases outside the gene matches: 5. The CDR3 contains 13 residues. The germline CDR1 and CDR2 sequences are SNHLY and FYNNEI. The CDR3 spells CASLHSGTGELFF. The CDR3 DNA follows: TGTGCCAGCCTCCATAGCGGGACCGGGGAGCTGTTTTTT.

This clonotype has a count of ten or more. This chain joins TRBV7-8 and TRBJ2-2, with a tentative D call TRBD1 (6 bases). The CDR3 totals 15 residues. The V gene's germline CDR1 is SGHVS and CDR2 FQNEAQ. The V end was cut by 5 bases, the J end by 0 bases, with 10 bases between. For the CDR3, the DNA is TGTGCCAGCAGCGCACAGGGCCCGAACACCGGGGAGCTGTTTTTT. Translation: CASSAQGPNTGELFF.

The CDR3 region is CASSQDAILAVREQFF. The CDR3 coding sequence is TGTGCCAGCAGCCAAGATGCCATCTTGGCGGTACGGGAGCAGTTCTTC. This sequence joins TRBV3-1 and TRBJ2-1; D gene uncertain. Germline lookup yields CDR1 LGHDT and CDR2 YNNKEL (reference sequence). There are 16 residues in the CDR3. Deletions cut 0 bases from V and 10 bases from J, with 19 bases between.

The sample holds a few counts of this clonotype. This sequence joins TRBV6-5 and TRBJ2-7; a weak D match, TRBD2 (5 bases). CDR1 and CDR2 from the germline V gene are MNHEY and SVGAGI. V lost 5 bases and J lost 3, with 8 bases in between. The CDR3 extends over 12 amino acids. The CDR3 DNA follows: TGTGCCAGCAGTACCCGGGACTACGAGCAGTACTTC. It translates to CASSTRDYEQYF.

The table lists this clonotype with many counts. The CDR3 DNA is TGTGCCAGCAGCGAACTGGCGGGGCGCGGCTACACCTTC. Its protein product is CASSELAGRGYTF. V and J are TRBV11-2 and TRBJ1-2; tentative D call: TRBD1 (5 bases). The germline gives CDR1 SGHAT, CDR2 FQNNGV. The CDR3 has 13 residues. Deletions cut 5 bases from V and 8 bases from J, with 15 bases between.

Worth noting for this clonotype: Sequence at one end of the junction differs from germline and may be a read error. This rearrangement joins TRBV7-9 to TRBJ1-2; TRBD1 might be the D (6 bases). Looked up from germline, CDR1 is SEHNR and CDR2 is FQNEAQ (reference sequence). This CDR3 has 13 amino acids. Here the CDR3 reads CGSTPGGTYGYTF. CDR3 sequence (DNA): TGTGGCAGCACCCCCGGGGGGACATATGGCTACACCTTC.

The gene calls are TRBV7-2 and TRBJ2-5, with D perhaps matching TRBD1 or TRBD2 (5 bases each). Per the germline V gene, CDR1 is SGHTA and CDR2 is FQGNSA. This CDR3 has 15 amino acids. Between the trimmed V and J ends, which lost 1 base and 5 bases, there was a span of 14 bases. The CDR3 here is CASSLGWGSGETQYF. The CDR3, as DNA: TGTGCCAGCAGCTTAGGGTGGGGGTCCGGGGAGACCCAGTACTTC.

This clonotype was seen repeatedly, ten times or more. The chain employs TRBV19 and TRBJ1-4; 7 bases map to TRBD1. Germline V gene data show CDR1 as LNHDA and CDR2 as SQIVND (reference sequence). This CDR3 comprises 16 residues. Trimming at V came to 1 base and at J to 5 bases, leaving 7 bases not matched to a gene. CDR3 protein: CASSIARDSRNEKLFF. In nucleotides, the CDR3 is TGTGCCAGTAGTATAGCTCGGGACAGCCGGAATGAAAAACTGTTTTTT.

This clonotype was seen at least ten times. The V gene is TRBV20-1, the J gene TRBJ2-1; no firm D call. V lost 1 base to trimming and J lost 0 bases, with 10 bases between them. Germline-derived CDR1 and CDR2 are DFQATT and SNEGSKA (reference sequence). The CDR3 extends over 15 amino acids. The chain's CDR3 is CSARGKYSSYNEQFF. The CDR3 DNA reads TGCAGTGCTAGAGGAAAGTACAGCTCCTACAATGAGCAGTTCTTC.

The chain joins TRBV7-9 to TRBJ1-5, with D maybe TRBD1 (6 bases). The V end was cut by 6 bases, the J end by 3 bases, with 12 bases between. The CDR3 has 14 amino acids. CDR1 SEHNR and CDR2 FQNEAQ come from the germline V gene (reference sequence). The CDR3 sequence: CASSLTGNNQPQHF. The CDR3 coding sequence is TGTGCCAGCAGTCTAACAGGGAACAATCAGCCCCAGCATTTT.

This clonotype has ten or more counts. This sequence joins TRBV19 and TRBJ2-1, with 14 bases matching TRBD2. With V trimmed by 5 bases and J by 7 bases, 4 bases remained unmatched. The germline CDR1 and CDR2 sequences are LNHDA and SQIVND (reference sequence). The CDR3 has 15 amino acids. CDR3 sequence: CASSWTSGGRNEQFF. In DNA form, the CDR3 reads TGTGCCAGTAGTTGGACTAGCGGGGGGCGTAATGAGCAGTTCTTC.

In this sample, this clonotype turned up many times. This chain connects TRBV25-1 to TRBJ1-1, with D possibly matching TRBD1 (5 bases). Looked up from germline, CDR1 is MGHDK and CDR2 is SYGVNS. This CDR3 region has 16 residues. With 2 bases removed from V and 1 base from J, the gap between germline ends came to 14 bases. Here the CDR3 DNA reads TGTGCCAGCAGTGAAGAGGCTCGGAGGGGGAACACTGAAGCTTTCTTT. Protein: CASSEEARRGNTEAFF.

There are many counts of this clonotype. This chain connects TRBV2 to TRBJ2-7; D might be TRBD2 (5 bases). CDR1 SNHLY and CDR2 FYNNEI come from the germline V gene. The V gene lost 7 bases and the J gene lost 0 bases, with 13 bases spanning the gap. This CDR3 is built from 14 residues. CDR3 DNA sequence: TGTGCCAGCACCTGGGGAGACACCTCCTACGAGCAGTACTTC. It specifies CASTWGDTSYEQYF.

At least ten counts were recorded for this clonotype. As DNA, the CDR3 is TGTGCCAGCAGCTTACAGGGCTTTGACGCCGGGGAGCTGTTTTTT. Translation gives CASSLQGFDAGELFF. The rearrangement uses TRBV7-2 and TRBJ2-2; D is perhaps TRBD1 (5 bases). V was cut by 2 bases and J by 6 bases, with 13 bases left in between. This CDR3 is 15 amino acids long. Looked up from germline, CDR1 is SGHTA and CDR2 is FQGNSA.

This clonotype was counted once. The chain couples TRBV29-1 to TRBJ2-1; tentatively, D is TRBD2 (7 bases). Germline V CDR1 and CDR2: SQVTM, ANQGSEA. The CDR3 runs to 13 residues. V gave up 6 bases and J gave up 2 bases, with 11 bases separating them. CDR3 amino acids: CSVGGGTYNEQFF. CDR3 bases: TGCAGCGTAGGCGGGGGCACCTACAATGAGCAGTTCTTC.

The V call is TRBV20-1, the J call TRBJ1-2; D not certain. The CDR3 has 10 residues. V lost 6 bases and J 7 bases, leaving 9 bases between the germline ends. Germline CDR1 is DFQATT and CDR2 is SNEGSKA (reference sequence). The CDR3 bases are TGCAGTGCCGCGAGTGGTGGCTACACCTTC. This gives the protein CSAASGGYTF.

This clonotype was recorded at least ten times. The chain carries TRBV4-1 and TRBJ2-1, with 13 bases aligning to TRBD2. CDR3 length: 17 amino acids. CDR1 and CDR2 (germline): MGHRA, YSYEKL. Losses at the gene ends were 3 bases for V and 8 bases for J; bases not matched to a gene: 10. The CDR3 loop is CASSHAPGTSGIDEQFF. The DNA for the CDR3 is TGCGCCAGCAGCCATGCCCCCGGGACTAGCGGGATCGATGAGCAGTTCTTC.

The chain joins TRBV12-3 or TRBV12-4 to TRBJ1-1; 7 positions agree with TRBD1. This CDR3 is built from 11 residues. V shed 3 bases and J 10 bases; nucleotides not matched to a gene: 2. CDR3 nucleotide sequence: TGTGCCAGCAGTTTGCGGACAGGAGCTTTCTTT. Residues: CASSLRTGAFF.

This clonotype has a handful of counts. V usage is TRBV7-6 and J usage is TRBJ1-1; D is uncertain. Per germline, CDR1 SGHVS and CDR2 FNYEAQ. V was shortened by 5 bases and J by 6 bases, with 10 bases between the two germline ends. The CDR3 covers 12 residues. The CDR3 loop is CASSPGPAEAFF. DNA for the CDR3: TGTGCCAGCAGCCCCGGACCTGCTGAAGCTTTCTTT.

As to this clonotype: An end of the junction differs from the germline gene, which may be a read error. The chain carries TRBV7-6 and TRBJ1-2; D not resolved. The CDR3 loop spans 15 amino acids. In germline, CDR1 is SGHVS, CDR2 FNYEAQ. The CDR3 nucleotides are TGTGCCAGCAGCTTATCCAGAGGGAAGGTCTATGGCTACCCCTTC. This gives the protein CASSLSRGKVYGYPF.

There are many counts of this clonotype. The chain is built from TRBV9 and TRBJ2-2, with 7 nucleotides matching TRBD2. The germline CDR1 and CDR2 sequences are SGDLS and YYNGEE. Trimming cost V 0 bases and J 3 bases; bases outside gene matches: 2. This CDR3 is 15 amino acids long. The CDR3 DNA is TGTGCCAGCAGCGTAGGGCTAGCGGACACCGGGGAGCTGTTTTTT. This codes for CASSVGLADTGELFF.

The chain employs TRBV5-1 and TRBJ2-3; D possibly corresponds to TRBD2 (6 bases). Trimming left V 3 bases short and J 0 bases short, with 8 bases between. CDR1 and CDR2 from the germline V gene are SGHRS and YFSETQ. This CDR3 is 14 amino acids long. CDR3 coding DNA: TGCGCCAGCAGCTGGGGGGACAGCACAGATACGCAGTATTTT. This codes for CASSWGDSTDTQYF. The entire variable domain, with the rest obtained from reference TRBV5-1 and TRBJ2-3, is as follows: KAGVTQTPRYLIKTRGQQVTLSCSPISGHRSVSWYQQTPGQGLQFLFEYFSETQRNKGNFPGRFSGRQFSNSRSEMNVSTLELGDSALYLCASSWGDSTDTQYFGPGTRLTVL.

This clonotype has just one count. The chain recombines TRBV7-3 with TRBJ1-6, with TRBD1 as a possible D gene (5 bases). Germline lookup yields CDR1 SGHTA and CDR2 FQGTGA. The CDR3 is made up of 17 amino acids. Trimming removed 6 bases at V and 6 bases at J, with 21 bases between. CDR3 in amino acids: CASSASGLTGANSPLHF. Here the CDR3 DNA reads TGTGCCAGCAGTGCTAGCGGACTAACCGGGGCTAATTCACCCCTCCACTTT.

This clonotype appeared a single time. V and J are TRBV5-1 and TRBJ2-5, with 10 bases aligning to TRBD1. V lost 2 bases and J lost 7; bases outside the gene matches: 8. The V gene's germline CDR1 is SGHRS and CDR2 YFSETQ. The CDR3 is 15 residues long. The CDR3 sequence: CASSLGQGGTGTQYF. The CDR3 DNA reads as TGCGCCAGCAGCTTAGGACAGGGGGGGACGGGGACCCAGTACTTC.

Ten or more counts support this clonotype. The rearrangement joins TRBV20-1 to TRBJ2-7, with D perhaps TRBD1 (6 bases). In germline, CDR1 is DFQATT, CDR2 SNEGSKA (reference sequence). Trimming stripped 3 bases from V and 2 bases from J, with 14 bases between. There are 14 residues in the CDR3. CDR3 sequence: CSASPHGQTYEQYF. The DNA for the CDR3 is TGCAGTGCTAGCCCCCATGGACAGACCTACGAGCAGTACTTC.